This T cell receptor beta chain is from a study of human T cells and chemical hapten exposure. Study-level background: The study sensitized with 2% DPC on an approximately 2 cm by approximately 2 cm patch of upper inner arm skin. The variation in per-sample TCR yields arose mainly from small differences in pooled library volumes.

This clonotype has ten or more counts. The CDR3 covers 15 residues. Trimming took 3 bases from V and 4 from J, leaving 18 bases between them. The germline V gene encodes CDR1 SQVTM and CDR2 ANQGSEA. Time point specified: patch test 2, 6 weeks after DPC sensitization. As for treatment: therapeutic diphenylcyclopropenone sensitization with weekly scalp DPC. Sample donors consisted of patients with alopecia, aged 18 to 70 years, who were suitable for DPC. Unfractionated whole blood served as the source for total RNA extraction. TCRdb passed the RACE reads through MiXCR, listing each CDR3 protein once. The table has roughly 380,000 distinct CDR3 sequences, roughly 6.3% seen once.

This clonotype originated in a woman aged 18-35 years with alopecia areata. Some clones in this sample may be carry-over from other donors' samples. The sequencing here drew on whole blood, taken in connection with sensitization to the hapten diphenylcyclopropenone (DPC). The chain recombines TRBV29-1 with TRBJ1-2, with a weak D call TRBD1 (5 bases). CDR3 region: CSVDLSSPGPYGYTF. The DNA for the CDR3 is TGCAGCGTTGACTTATCATCACCGGGACCCTATGGCTACACCTTC.